This paragraph covers one T cell receptor (beta chain) sequence. The antigen remains unidentified. The starting template was genomic DNA from bulk tumor, approximately 620 ng per sample. Several biopsies per primary tumor were taken during surgery, spaced as far apart as possible. The cohort was untreated, with newly diagnosed non-small cell lung cancer undergoing curative surgery. Everyone who gave samples had just been diagnosed with non-small cell lung cancer and was having surgery with curative intent. The data belong to a study of immune heterogeneity within non-small cell lung tumors. Study at large: There was 1 tumor not otherwise specified, along with some 10 non-squamous carcinomas and a few squamous cell carcinomas.

The length of the CDR3 is 13 residues. CDR1 is DFQATT, CDR2 SNEGSKA, per germline (reference sequence). The V end lost 7 bases, the J end lost 5 bases, and 17 bases lay between the germline ends. For the TCR beta CDR3, multiplex PCR with 32 V and 13 J primers performed the amplification. Via MiXCR, TCRdb re-called the multiplex PCR reads, giving one row per CDR3 protein. The repertoire holds around 4,000 distinct CDR3 sequences, with 25% to 35% as singletons. Overall study results and limits: The correlation between local T-cell clonality and local tumor mutational burden was positive, moderate in strength and statistically significant, with R 0.3 to 0.35. Each patient's tumor sites shared recurring identical dominant CDR3 beta clonotypes, and individual sites also carried their own high-frequency clones.

This chain links TRBV20-1 with TRBJ1-1, with a tentative D call TRBD1 (5 bases). The sequencing sample was made of lung tumor tissue. The receptor comes from a man between 60 and 75 years old with non-small cell lung cancer. In DNA, the CDR3 is TGCAGTGGCTCCCCGGGGGGGTATACTGAAGCTTTCTTT. Protein product: CSGSPGGYTEAFF.